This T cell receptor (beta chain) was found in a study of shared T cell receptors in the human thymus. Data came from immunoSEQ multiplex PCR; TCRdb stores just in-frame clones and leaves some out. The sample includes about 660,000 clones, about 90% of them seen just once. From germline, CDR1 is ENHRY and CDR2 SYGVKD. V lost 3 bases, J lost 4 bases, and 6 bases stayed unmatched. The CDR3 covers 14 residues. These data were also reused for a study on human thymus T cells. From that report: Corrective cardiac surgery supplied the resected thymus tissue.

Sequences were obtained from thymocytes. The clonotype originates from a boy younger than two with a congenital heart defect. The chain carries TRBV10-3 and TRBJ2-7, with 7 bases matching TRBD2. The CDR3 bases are TGTGCCATCAGTGACTCCTACGGGAGGTACGAGCAGTACTTC. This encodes CAISDSYGRYEQYF.